This TCR beta chain emerged from a study of cytomegalovirus exposure and HLA in healthy donors. With 60 Vbeta and 13 Jbeta primers, the PCR was carried out. Sequencing used immunoSEQ multiplex PCR; TCRdb keeps in-frame clones, though not all of them. The sample holds about 200,000 clones, roughly four fifths seen once. Germline trimming cut 5 bases from V and 3 bases from J; bases unmatched to any gene: 6. Germline lookup yields CDR1 SGHTA and CDR2 FQGNSA. This CDR3 has 15 residues. To note about this clone: The antigen remains unidentified.

Study conclusions and caveats: Usually a TCR sequence was rare, but some public TCRs were found in many donors.

The TCR sequence derives from a boy under 10 years old in good health and CMV-seronegative. This chain links TRBV7-2 with TRBJ1-1; the match to TRBD1 covers 10 bases. Sequencing was performed on PBMCs. Here the CDR3 reads CASSPRTGGYTEAFF. CDR3 sequence (DNA): TGTGCCAGCAGCCCTCGGACAGGGGGTTACACTGAAGCTTTCTTT.